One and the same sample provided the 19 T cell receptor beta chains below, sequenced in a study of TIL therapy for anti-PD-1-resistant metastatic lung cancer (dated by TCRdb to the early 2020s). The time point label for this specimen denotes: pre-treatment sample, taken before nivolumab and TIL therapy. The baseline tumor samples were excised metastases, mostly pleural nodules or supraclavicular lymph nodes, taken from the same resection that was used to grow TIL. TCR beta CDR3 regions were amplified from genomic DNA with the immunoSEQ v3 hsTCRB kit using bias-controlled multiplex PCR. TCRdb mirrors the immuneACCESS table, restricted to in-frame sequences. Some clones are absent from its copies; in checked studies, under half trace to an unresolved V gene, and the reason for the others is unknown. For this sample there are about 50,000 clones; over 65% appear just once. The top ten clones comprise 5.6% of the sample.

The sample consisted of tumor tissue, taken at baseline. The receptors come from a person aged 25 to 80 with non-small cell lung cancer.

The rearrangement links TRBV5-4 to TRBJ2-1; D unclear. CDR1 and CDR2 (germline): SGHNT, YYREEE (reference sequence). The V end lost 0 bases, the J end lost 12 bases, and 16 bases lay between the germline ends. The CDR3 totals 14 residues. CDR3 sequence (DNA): TGTGCCAGCAGCTTGGGGGCCTCAACATATTGGCAGTTCTTC. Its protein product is CASSLGASTYWQFF.

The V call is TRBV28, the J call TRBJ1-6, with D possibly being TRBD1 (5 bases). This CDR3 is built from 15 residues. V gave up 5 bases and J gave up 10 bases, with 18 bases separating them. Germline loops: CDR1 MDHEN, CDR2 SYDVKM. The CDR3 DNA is TGTGCCAGCAGTCCCCTGGCAGGGACGGGATCACCCCTCCACTTT. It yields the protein CASSPLAGTGSPLHF.

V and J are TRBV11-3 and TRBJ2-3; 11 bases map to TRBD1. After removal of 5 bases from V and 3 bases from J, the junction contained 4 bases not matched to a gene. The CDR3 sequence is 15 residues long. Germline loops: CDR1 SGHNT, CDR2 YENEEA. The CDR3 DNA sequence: TGTGCCAGCAGCCAGGGACAGGGGGGGACAGATACGCAGTATTTT. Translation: CASSQGQGGTDTQYF.

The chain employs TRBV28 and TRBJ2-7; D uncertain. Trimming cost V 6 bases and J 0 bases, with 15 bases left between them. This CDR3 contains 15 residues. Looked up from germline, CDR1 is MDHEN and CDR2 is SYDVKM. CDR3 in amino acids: CASRPPSLGSYEQYF. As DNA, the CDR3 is TGTGCCAGCAGACCTCCTAGTTTAGGCTCCTACGAGCAGTACTTC.

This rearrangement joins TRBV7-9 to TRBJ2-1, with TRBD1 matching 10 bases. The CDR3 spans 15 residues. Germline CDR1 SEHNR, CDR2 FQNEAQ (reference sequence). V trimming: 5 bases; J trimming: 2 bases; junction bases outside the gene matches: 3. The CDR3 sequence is CASSPGTGAYNEQFF. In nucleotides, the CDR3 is TGTGCCAGCAGCCCCGGGACAGGGGCCTACAATGAGCAGTTCTTC. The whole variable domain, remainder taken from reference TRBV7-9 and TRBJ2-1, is DTGVSQNPRHKITKRGQNVTFRCDPISEHNRLYWYRQTLGQGPEFLTYFQNEAQLEKSRLLSDRFSAERPKGSFSTLEIQRTEQGDSAMYLCASSPGTGAYNEQFFGPGTRLTVL.

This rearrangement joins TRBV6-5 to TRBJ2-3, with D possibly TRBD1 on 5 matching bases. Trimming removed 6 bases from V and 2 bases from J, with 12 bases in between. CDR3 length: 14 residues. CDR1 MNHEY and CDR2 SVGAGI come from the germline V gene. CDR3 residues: CASRDRQFTDTQYF. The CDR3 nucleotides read TGTGCCAGCAGAGACCGACAGTTCACAGATACGCAGTATTTT.

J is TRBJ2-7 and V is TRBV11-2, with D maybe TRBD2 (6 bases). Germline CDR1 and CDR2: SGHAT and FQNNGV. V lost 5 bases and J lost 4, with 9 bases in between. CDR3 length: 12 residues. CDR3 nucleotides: TGTGCCAGCAGCCCGGCGGGGTACGAGCAGTACTTC. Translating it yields CASSPAGYEQYF.

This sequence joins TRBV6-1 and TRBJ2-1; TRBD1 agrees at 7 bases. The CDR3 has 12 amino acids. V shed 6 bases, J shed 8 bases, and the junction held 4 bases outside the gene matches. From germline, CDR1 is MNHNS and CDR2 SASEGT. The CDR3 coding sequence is TGTGCCAGCAGCTTACAGGGGTATGAGCAGTTCTTC. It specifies CASSLQGYEQFF.

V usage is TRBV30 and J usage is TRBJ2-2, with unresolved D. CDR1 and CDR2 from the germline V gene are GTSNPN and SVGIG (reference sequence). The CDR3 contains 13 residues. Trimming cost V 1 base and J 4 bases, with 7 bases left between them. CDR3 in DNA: TGTGCCTGGAGTGGGCAAGGCACCGGGGAGCTGTTTTTT. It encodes CAWSGQGTGELFF.

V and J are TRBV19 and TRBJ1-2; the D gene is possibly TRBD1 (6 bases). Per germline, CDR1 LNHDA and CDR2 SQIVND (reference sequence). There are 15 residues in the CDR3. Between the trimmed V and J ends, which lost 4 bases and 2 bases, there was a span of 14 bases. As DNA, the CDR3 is TGTGCCAGTAGTACAGGACAGCCCTCAAACTATGGCTACACCTTC. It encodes CASSTGQPSNYGYTF.

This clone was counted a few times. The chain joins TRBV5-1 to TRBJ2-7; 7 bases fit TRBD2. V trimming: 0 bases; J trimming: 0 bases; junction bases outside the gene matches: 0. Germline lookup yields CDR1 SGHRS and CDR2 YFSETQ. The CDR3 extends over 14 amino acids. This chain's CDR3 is CASSLGTSSYEQYF. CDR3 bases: TGCGCCAGCAGCTTGGGGACTAGCTCCTACGAGCAGTACTTC.

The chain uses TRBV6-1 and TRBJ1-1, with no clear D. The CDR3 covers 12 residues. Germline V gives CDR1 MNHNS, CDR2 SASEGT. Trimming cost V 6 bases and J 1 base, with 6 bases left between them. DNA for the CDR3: TGTGCCAGCAGATTGTCGAACACTGAAGCTTTCTTT. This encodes CASRLSNTEAFF.

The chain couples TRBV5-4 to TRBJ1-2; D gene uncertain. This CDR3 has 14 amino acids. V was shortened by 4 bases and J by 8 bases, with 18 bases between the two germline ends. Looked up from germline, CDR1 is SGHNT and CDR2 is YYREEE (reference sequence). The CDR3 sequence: CASSPRPDLWGYTF. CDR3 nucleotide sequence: TGTGCCAGCAGCCCACGTCCGGACCTTTGGGGCTACACCTTC.

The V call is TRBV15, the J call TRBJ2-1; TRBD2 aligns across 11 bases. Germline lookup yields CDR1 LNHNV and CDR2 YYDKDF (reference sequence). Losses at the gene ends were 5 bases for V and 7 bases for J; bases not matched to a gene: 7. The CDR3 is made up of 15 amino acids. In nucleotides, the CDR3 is TGTGCCACCAGCCCCCGACTAGCGGGGAGGAATGAGCAGTTCTTC. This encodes CATSPRLAGRNEQFF. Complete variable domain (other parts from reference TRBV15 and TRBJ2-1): DAMVIQNPRYQVTQFGKPVTLSCSQTLNHNVMYWYQQKSSQAPKLLFHYYDKDFNNEADTPDNFQSRRPNTSFCFLDIRSPGLGDTAMYLCATSPRLAGRNEQFFGPGTRLTVL.

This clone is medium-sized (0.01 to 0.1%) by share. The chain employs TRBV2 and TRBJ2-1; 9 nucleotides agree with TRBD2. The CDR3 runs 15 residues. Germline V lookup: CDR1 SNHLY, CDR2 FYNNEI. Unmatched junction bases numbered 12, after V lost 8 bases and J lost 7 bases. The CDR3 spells CASPRGSGRDNEQFF. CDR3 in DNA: TGTGCCAGCCCGAGGGGTAGCGGGAGAGATAATGAGCAGTTCTTC. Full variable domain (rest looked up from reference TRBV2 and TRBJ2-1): EPEVTQTPSHQVTQMGQEVILRCVPISNHLYFYWYRQILGQKVEFLVSFYNNEISEKSEIFDDQFSVERPDGSNFTLKIRSTKLEDSAMYFCASPRGSGRDNEQFFGPGTRLTVL.

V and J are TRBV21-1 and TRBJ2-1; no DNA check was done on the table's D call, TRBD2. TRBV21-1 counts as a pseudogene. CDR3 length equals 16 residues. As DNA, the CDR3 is TGTGCCAACACTACTAGCGGGGGCCAGGGACACAATGAGCAGTTCTTC. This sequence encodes CANTTSGGQGHNEQFF.

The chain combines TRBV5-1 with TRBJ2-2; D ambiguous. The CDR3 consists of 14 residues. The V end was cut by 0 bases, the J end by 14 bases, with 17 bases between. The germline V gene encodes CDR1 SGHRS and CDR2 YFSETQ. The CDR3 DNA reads TGCGCCAGCAGCTTGGACAACAGAGGCGCCGGTCTGTTTTTT. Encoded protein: CASSLDNRGAGLFF.

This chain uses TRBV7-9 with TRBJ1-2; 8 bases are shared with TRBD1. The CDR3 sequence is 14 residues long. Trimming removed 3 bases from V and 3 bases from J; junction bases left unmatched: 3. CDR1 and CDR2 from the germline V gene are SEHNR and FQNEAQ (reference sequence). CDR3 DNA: TGTGCCAGCAGCTTCTACAGGGGGGACTATGGCTACACCTTC. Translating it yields CASSFYRGDYGYTF.

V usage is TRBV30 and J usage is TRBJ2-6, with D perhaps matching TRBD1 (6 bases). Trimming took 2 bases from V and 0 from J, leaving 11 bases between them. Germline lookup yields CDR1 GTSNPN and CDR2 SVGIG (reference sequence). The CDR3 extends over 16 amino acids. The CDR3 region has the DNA TGTGCCTGGAGTTGGGGACACCACTCTGGGGCCAACGTCCTGACTTTC. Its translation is CAWSWGHHSGANVLTF. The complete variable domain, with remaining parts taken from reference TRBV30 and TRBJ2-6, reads SQTIHQWPATLVQPVGSPLSLECTVEGTSNPNLYWYRQAAGRGLQLLFYSVGIGQISSEVPQNLSASRPQDRQFILSSKKLLLSDSGFYLCAWSWGHHSGANVLTFGAGSRLTVL.